This record covers a single T cell receptor (beta chain). Its matching antigen is unknown. The repertoire was sequenced with immunoSEQ multiplex PCR; TCRdb's copy has only in-frame clones and lacks some. In the table there are some 130,000 clones, about nine tenths of which are singletons. This sample stems from a study of T cell responses to AZD1222 COVID-19 vaccine. Study-wide points: As reported, nearly half of all spike-specific TCRs target variant regions that are unmutated. Receipt of two AZD1222 doses was followed by a rise in Spike-specific TCR breadth and depth. Most donors were white British, females outnumbered males, and clonal diversity was possibly underestimated. Baseline antibody screening turned up just 6 or 7 seropositive AZD1222 recipients.

Germline lookup yields CDR1 MNHEY and CDR2 SMNVEV (reference sequence). V was shortened by 5 bases and J by 0 bases, with 7 bases between the two germline ends. The CDR3 loop spans 13 amino acids. The chain carries TRBV27 and TRBJ1-2; D uncertain. The receptor's source is an adult who received the AZD1222 COVID-19 vaccine. The source material was peripheral blood, sampled 28 days after the second AZD1222 dose. CDR3 coding DNA: TGTGCCAGCAGTCAAATTTCTAACTATGGCTACACCTTC. Residues: CASSQISNYGYTF.